The 25 T cell receptor beta chains below were found in one sample sequenced in a study of cytomegalovirus exposure and HLA in healthy donors. The PCR made use of 60 Vbeta and 13 Jbeta primers. Profiling relied on immunoSEQ multiplex PCR, and the TCRdb table lists in-frame clones only, not all of them. Here the sample spans under 150,000 clones, under 90% being singletons. Sample: PBMCs. Source of these receptors: a man younger than 30 in good health and CMV-seronegative.

The gene calls are TRBV5-1 and TRBJ1-4; 9 bases agree with TRBD1. This CDR3 comprises 15 residues. Germline V CDR1 and CDR2: SGHRS, YFSETQ. Losses at the gene ends were 8 bases for V and 2 bases for J; bases not matched to a gene: 7. The CDR3 DNA reads as TGCGCCAGTACAAGACAGGGGGGGACTAATGAAAAACTGTTTTTT. This gives the protein CASTRQGGTNEKLFF.

V usage is TRBV5-1 and J usage is TRBJ1-6; 10 bases match TRBD1. CDR1 and CDR2 (germline): SGHRS, YFSETQ. The J segment lost 9 bases and the V segment lost 4 bases, leaving 10 bases of the junction unmatched. The CDR3 length is 16 residues. The CDR3 protein is CASSIRRDRGSSPLHF. The CDR3 DNA is TGCGCCAGCAGCATACGCCGGGACAGGGGTAGTTCACCCCTCCACTTT.

The chain employs TRBV9 and TRBJ2-7; the D gene is possibly TRBD1 (6 bases). The CDR3 consists of 14 residues. The germline V gene has CDR1 SGDLS and CDR2 YYNGEE. Trimming removed 0 bases from V and 3 bases from J, with 10 bases in between. The CDR3, as DNA: TGTGCCAGCAGCGTAGGGGGGCGTAGCTACGAGCAGTACTTC. Its translation: CASSVGGRSYEQYF. Together with reference TRBV9 and TRBJ2-7, the CDR3 gives the full variable domain: DSGVTQTPKHLITATGQRVTLRCSPRSGDLSVYWYQQSLDQGLQFLIQYYNGEERAKGNILERFSAQQFPDLHSELNLSSLELGDSALYFCASSVGGRSYEQYFGPGTRLTVT.

The chain couples TRBV6-1 to TRBJ1-1, with D uncertain. The CDR3 covers 15 residues. The germline V gene encodes CDR1 MNHNS and CDR2 SASEGT. V was shortened by 1 base and J by 6 bases, with 15 bases between the two germline ends. The CDR3, as DNA: TGTGCCAGCAGTGAAGTCTTAGAGGGAAGGGCTGAAGCTTTCTTT. This translates into CASSEVLEGRAEAFF.

This clone was observed a handful of times. The chain has TRBV5-1 and TRBJ1-4, with D maybe TRBD1 (5 bases). V was clipped by 0 bases and J by 1 base, with 10 bases between them. CDR1 is SGHRS, CDR2 YFSETQ, per germline. This CDR3 comprises 16 residues. The CDR3 sequence is CASSLAGRGTNEKLFF. The CDR3 DNA is TGCGCCAGCAGCTTGGCCGGGAGGGGAACTAATGAAAAACTGTTTTTT.

This clone showed up just a few times. The rearrangement links TRBV5-4 to TRBJ2-7, with D unresolved. The ends were cut back, 3 bases at V and 2 bases at J, with 3 bases in the middle. The CDR3 covers 11 residues. CDR1 is SGHNT, CDR2 YYREEE, per germline (reference sequence). The CDR3 DNA sequence: TGTGCCAGCAGCTCAACCTACGAGCAGTACTTC. The encoded protein is CASSSTYEQYF.

This clone has only one observation. The V and J genes are TRBV28 and TRBJ2-2; TRBD1 is a possible D gene (6 bases). CDR1 MDHEN and CDR2 SYDVKM come from the germline V gene. The germline V and J ends were trimmed by 11 bases and 1 base, with 11 bases remaining between them. The CDR3 covers 13 residues. CDR3 nucleotide sequence: TGTGCCGGACGGACAGTGAACACCGGGGAGCTGTTTTTT. Protein sequence: CAGRTVNTGELFF.

The CDR3 sequence: CAWNWGTGEKLFF. DNA for the CDR3: TGTGCCTGGAATTGGGGTACAGGGGAAAAACTGTTTTTT. J is TRBJ1-4 and V is TRBV30; a possible D gene is TRBD1 (6 bases). From germline, CDR1 is GTSNPN and CDR2 SVGIG (reference sequence). This CDR3 spans 13 amino acids. Deletions cut 4 bases from V and 8 bases from J, with 14 bases between.

In its sample, this clone was seen a few times. The V and J genes are TRBV27 and TRBJ1-1; D perhaps matches TRBD1 (5 bases). V lost 5 bases to trimming and J lost 0 bases, with 19 bases between them. This CDR3 has 17 amino acids. CDR1 is MNHEY, CDR2 SMNVEV, per germline (reference sequence). DNA of the CDR3: TGTGCCAGCAGTCCCCCACCTGGGGGGTCCGTGAACACTGAAGCTTTCTTT. It is translated as CASSPPPGGSVNTEAFF.

The V call is TRBV7-9, the J call TRBJ1-4; D is possibly TRBD1 (5 bases). The CDR3 covers 16 residues. CDR1 is SEHNR and CDR2 is FQNEAQ in the germline V gene (reference sequence). Trimming shortened V by 5 bases and J by 8 bases, and 21 bases separated the two germline ends. For the CDR3, the DNA is TGTGCCAGCAGCACGGGGAGGGGAGACCGAGGCGAAAAACTGTTTTTT. This translates into CASSTGRGDRGEKLFF.

This sequence joins TRBV5-6 and TRBJ1-2; TRBD1 matches at 8 bases. The V segment lost 2 bases and the J segment 8 bases; nucleotides outside the gene matches: 11. The CDR3 is 15 amino acids. From germline, CDR1 is SGHDT and CDR2 YYEEEE. CDR3 amino acids: CASSLIRQGFGGYTF. CDR3 coding DNA: TGTGCCAGCAGCTTAATCCGACAGGGGTTTGGCGGCTACACCTTC.

V and J are TRBV28 and TRBJ1-1, with 7 bases aligning to TRBD1. Germline V gene sequence: CDR1 MDHEN, CDR2 SYDVKM. V gave up 7 bases and J gave up 2 bases; unmatched junction bases: 10. CDR3 size: 15 residues. CDR3 sequence: CASNKFRTGNTEAFF. The CDR3 nucleotides read TGTGCCAGCAATAAATTCAGGACAGGCAACACTGAAGCTTTCTTT.

The CDR3 protein is CASSLYGEAGYTF. CDR3 DNA sequence: TGTGCCAGCAGCTTATATGGGGAGGCTGGCTACACCTTC. The chain employs TRBV7-6 and TRBJ1-2; no clear D. CDR1 is SGHVS and CDR2 is FNYEAQ in the germline V gene. This CDR3 is 13 amino acids long. V was clipped by 2 bases and J by 7 bases, with 11 bases between them.

Written as DNA, the CDR3 is TGTGCCTGGAGTGTTTTCGGGCGGGGGGCAGGTTTGAGCTATGGCTACACCTTC. This gives the protein CAWSVFGRGAGLSYGYTF. The chain links TRBV30 to TRBJ1-2, with D possibly being TRBD1 (6 bases). Trimming left V 0 bases short and J 4 bases short, with 24 bases between. The CDR3 is made up of 18 amino acids. Germline-derived CDR1 and CDR2 are GTSNPN and SVGIG (reference sequence).

The chain is built from TRBV12-5 and TRBJ1-2; TRBD1 matches at 7 bases. After removal of 2 bases from V and 7 bases from J, the junction contained 10 bases not matched to a gene. The CDR3 spans 15 residues. CDR1 is LGHNT, CDR2 FRNRAP, per germline. Here the CDR3 reads CASGLRETGVGGYTF. Here the CDR3 DNA reads TGTGCTAGTGGTTTGCGGGAAACAGGGGTTGGTGGCTACACCTTC.

The chain is built from TRBV10-3 and TRBJ2-3; 8 nucleotides align to TRBD2. The germline V gene has CDR1 ENHRY and CDR2 SYGVKD. The CDR3 is 18 amino acids. Unmatched junction bases numbered 21, after V lost 10 bases and J lost 3 bases. CDR3 in DNA: TGTGCCACCTCCTTTGCATGGACCGTAGCGGGAAAGACAGATACGCAGTATTTT. Translation gives CATSFAWTVAGKTDTQYF.

The chain uses TRBV7-6 and TRBJ1-1; D not resolved. Germline loops: CDR1 SGHVS, CDR2 FNYEAQ. The CDR3 spans 15 residues. Trimming removed 1 base from V and 2 bases from J, with 11 bases in between. CDR3: CASSLDGNSNTEAFF. In DNA, the CDR3 is TGTGCCAGCAGCTTAGACGGGAATTCCAACACTGAAGCTTTCTTT.

The rearrangement joins TRBV30 to TRBJ2-5; no firm D call. V was trimmed by 7 bases and J by 5 bases, leaving 11 bases between them. Looked up from germline, CDR1 is GTSNPN and CDR2 is SVGIG (reference sequence). CDR3 size: 11 residues. CDR3 sequence reads: CAFAASETQYF. CDR3 DNA: TGTGCCTTTGCGGCCTCGGAGACCCAGTACTTC.

V usage is TRBV6-5 and J usage is TRBJ2-7; TRBD2 is a possible D gene (6 bases). This CDR3 contains 15 residues. The ends were cut back, 2 bases at V and 0 bases at J, with 11 bases in the middle. In germline, CDR1 is MNHEY, CDR2 SVGAGI. CDR3 in amino acids: CASSYGEDGSYEQYF. The CDR3 DNA follows: TGTGCCAGCAGTTACGGGGAGGACGGCTCCTACGAGCAGTACTTC.

The chain is built from TRBV9 and TRBJ1-2; D may be TRBD1 (5 bases). Germline V gene sequence: CDR1 SGDLS, CDR2 YYNGEE. This CDR3 has 14 amino acids. Trimming pared 4 bases from V and 0 bases from J, leaving 10 bases between. CDR3 protein: CASSTTDSNYGYTF. CDR3 DNA sequence: TGTGCCAGCAGCACGACAGACTCTAACTATGGCTACACCTTC.

The chain employs TRBV7-6 and TRBJ1-6; no reliable D call. The CDR3 consists of 15 residues. Trimming took off 1 base at V and 10 bases at J, with 14 bases between the two ends. Germline V gives CDR1 SGHVS, CDR2 FNYEAQ. The CDR3 loop reads CASSLGQAKKSPLHF. As DNA, the CDR3 is TGTGCCAGCAGCTTAGGGCAGGCGAAAAAATCACCCCTCCACTTT.

This clone has only a few counts. V is TRBV5-1 and J is TRBJ1-2, with 10 bases that match TRBD1. V shed 0 bases and J 8 bases; nucleotides not matched to a gene: 4. The CDR3 loop spans 14 amino acids. Germline loops: CDR1 SGHRS, CDR2 YFSETQ. DNA of the CDR3: TGCGCCAGCAGCTTGGGACAGGGGGCCATCGGCTACACCTTC. Amino acid sequence: CASSLGQGAIGYTF. Supplemented by reference TRBV5-1 and TRBJ1-2, the full variable domain reads KAGVTQTPRYLIKTRGQQVTLSCSPISGHRSVSWYQQTPGQGLQFLFEYFSETQRNKGNFPGRFSGRQFSNSRSEMNVSTLELGDSALYLCASSLGQGAIGYTFGSGTRLTVV.

This clone has just a few counts. V and J are TRBV7-9 and TRBJ1-3; possible D gene TRBD1, 5 bases. The V gene lost 4 bases and the J gene lost 1 base, with 20 bases spanning the gap. In germline, CDR1 is SEHNR, CDR2 FQNEAQ (reference sequence). CDR3 length equals 18 residues. Written as DNA, the CDR3 is TGTGCCAGCAGCTCGAGTAAGGTGGAGGGACGGTCTGGAAACACCATATATTTT. As protein: CASSSSKVEGRSGNTIYF.

The rearrangement uses TRBV9 and TRBJ1-4, with D perhaps TRBD1 (5 bases). CDR3 size: 15 residues. CDR1 is SGDLS and CDR2 is YYNGEE in the germline V gene. V was clipped by 1 base and J by 4 bases, with 11 bases between them. CDR3 amino acids: CASSVSTGYNEKLFF. The CDR3 nucleotides are TGTGCCAGCAGCGTATCAACAGGCTATAATGAAAAACTGTTTTTT.

This clone showed up just a few times. The chain has TRBV28 and TRBJ1-2, with D maybe TRBD1 (5 bases). Trimming shortened V by 7 bases and J by 0 bases, and 15 bases separated the two germline ends. The germline gives CDR1 MDHEN, CDR2 SYDVKM. The CDR3 contains 15 residues. The CDR3 protein is CASTLGGLANYGYTF. For the CDR3, the DNA is TGTGCCAGCACCTTGGGGGGGTTAGCTAACTATGGCTACACCTTC.